Presented here are 12 T cell receptor beta chains from one specimen sequenced in a study of graft-versus-host responses after intestinal transplantation. These TCRs' antigens remain unknown. Clones were read by immunoSEQ multiplex PCR, and TCRdb kept only the in-frame ones, dropping some. The sample consists of about 100,000 clones, about 90% of them appearing once. The sample consisted of unstimulated CD4+ T cells sorted from spleen or lymph node cells, taken before transplant. These receptors all come from a human donor who was the organ donor for an intestinal transplant.

The chain uses TRBV28 and TRBJ2-7; possible D gene TRBD2, 5 bases. V dropped 2 bases and J dropped 7 bases, with 18 bases sitting between them. The CDR3 is made up of 15 amino acids. Germline-derived CDR1 and CDR2 are MDHEN and SYDVKM. CDR3 region: CASSLLGMSSGEQYF. The CDR3 DNA reads TGTGCCAGCAGTTTACTGGGCATGAGTTCGGGAGAGCAGTACTTC.

This clone is judged medium-sized. The CDR3 is CASSLAGWSGNTIYF. The CDR3 DNA sequence: TGTGCCAGCAGTCTGGCGGGGTGGTCTGGAAACACCATATATTTT. The chain uses TRBV6-6 and TRBJ1-3, with D unclear. V was trimmed by 5 bases and J by 1 base, leaving 12 bases between them. The CDR3 covers 15 residues. Germline V gene sequence: CDR1 MNHNY, CDR2 SVGAGI (reference sequence).

The chain recombines TRBV19 with TRBJ1-1; D is perhaps TRBD1 (5 bases). V was trimmed by 4 bases and J by 10 bases, leaving 16 bases between them. Per the germline V gene, CDR1 is LNHDA and CDR2 is SQIVND (reference sequence). This CDR3 comprises 13 residues. CDR3 residues: CASSTSGEGRAFF. DNA of the CDR3: TGTGCCAGTAGTACCTCGGGGGAGGGGAGAGCTTTCTTT.

The chain couples TRBV28 to TRBJ1-5, with D possibly being TRBD1 (6 bases). Trimming pared 2 bases from V and 2 bases from J, leaving 13 bases between. The CDR3 is 16 residues long. Germline V gives CDR1 MDHEN, CDR2 SYDVKM. The DNA of the CDR3 is TGTGCCAGCAGTTTACCCACAGGGTATGGCAATCAGCCCCAGCATTTT. It yields the protein CASSLPTGYGNQPQHF.

V usage is TRBV14 and J usage is TRBJ1-5, with TRBD1 as a possible D gene (6 bases). The germline V gene has CDR1 SGHDN and CDR2 FVKESK. This CDR3 has 14 residues. Trimming left V 3 bases short and J 3 bases short, with 9 bases between. The CDR3 nucleotides read TGTGCCAGCAGCCAGACAGGCCTCAATCAGCCCCAGCATTTT. Translated, it gives CASSQTGLNQPQHF.

This sequence joins TRBV19 and TRBJ1-3, with TRBD1 matching 7 bases. In germline, CDR1 is LNHDA, CDR2 SQIVND (reference sequence). V gave up 4 bases and J gave up 0 bases; unmatched junction bases: 6. CDR3 length: 16 amino acids. The CDR3 DNA sequence: TGTGCCAGTAGTAGGGGACAGTTCCCCTCTGGAAACACCATATATTTT. Protein sequence: CASSRGQFPSGNTIYF.

The chain uses TRBV7-3 and TRBJ1-5, with no clear D. The germline V gene has CDR1 SGHTA and CDR2 FQGTGA. This CDR3 has 13 amino acids. V lost 0 bases and J lost 2, with 2 bases in between. CDR3 protein: CASSLTGNQPQHF. The CDR3 DNA reads TGTGCCAGCAGCTTAACGGGCAATCAGCCCCAGCATTTT.

This clone was found once. V gene TRBV30 combines with J gene TRBJ1-5; no clear D gene. From germline, CDR1 is GTSNPN and CDR2 SVGIG (reference sequence). The V gene lost 4 bases and the J gene lost 0 bases, with 10 bases spanning the gap. The CDR3 extends over 14 amino acids. The CDR3 DNA reads as TGTGCCTGGAAATCCGACACTAGCAATCAGCCCCAGCATTTT. It is translated as CAWKSDTSNQPQHF.

The chain has TRBV6-5 and TRBJ1-6; no definite D call. The germline V gene has CDR1 MNHEY and CDR2 SVGAGI. V shed 2 bases and J shed 7 bases, with 12 bases lying between them. This CDR3 spans 15 amino acids. The CDR3 loop reads CASSYVIGGNSPLHF. In DNA, the CDR3 is TGTGCCAGCAGTTACGTCATCGGAGGCAATTCACCCCTCCACTTT.

The V call is TRBV29-1, the J call TRBJ2-7, with 7 bases identical to TRBD1. From germline, CDR1 is SQVTM and CDR2 ANQGSEA. After removal of 7 bases from V and 4 bases from J, the junction contained 10 bases not matched to a gene. This CDR3 comprises 13 residues. CDR3 protein: CSAVGQEAYEQYF. The CDR3 DNA sequence: TGCAGCGCCGTTGGACAGGAGGCTTACGAGCAGTACTTC.

V gene TRBV19 combines with J gene TRBJ2-7; no definite D call. The CDR3 is made up of 15 amino acids. V lost 5 bases and J 0 bases, leaving 14 bases between the germline ends. Germline CDR1 LNHDA, CDR2 SQIVND (reference sequence). The CDR3 reads CASSLGSRNSYEQYF. The CDR3 nucleotides read TGTGCCAGTAGTCTTGGCTCTCGTAACTCCTACGAGCAGTACTTC.

V and J are TRBV2 and TRBJ2-7; D unclear. Trimming stripped 4 bases from V and 4 bases from J, with 5 bases between. The CDR3 runs to 11 residues. Germline assignment: CDR1 SNHLY and CDR2 FYNNEI. The CDR3, as DNA: TGTGCCAGCAGTGTACGATACGAGCAGTACTTC. Protein sequence: CASSVRYEQYF.